These T cell receptor beta chains were read from a single sample in a study of T cells expressing NK-cell markers. TCRdb reprocessed the 5' RACE reads and keeps a single row for each CDR3 protein, giving no DNA. The sample has 140,000 to 150,000 distinct CDR3 sequences; the top ten hold 10% to 15%. The sample comprised blood T cells: a sorted CD56 or NKG2C T cell subset, CD4+ or CD8+ T cells, or bulk PBMC T cells (not recorded which). The receptors stem from a man aged 18 to 29 in good health. The CDR3 runs from the conserved cysteine through the conserved F or W.

TRBV20-1	TRBJ2-1	CSAMGVNEQFF
TRBV7-9	TRBJ2-1	CASSPLTEPYNEQFF
TRBV14	TRBJ2-5	CASSQRLTGGPQETQYF
TRBV9	TRBJ1-1	CASSVEGVPNTEAFF
TRBV6-1	TRBJ2-4	CASSEKGGALAKNIQYF
TRBV5-8	TRBJ2-1	CASSPGPGAAYNEQFF
TRBV7-3	TRBJ2-1	CASSHRTESLYNEQFF
TRBV12-3/TRBV12-4	TRBJ2-5	CASSQRYQETQYF
TRBV24-1	TRBJ2-1	CATSARQDEQFF
TRBV27	TRBJ2-6	CASSLTSVSGANVLTF
TRBV12-3/TRBV12-4	TRBJ1-1	CASRLRDADEAFF
TRBV12-3/TRBV12-4	TRBJ2-2	CASSWAWQGANTGELFF
TRBV11-2	TRBJ2-1	CASSVGQPNEQFF
TRBV19	TRBJ2-1	CASSSLTGLTGPSSYNEQFF
TRBV7-6	TRBJ2-1	CASSLSQGGAYNEQFF
TRBV19	TRBJ2-1	CASLAEAYNEQFF
TRBV7-2	TRBJ1-2	CASSLTGEGSNYGYTF
TRBV29-1	TRBJ2-1	CSVAREGQEFF
TRBV7-6	TRBJ2-1	CASSLVPMSAGSGDEQFF
TRBV27	TRBJ1-5	CASSLGHSNQPQHF
TRBV12-3/TRBV12-4	TRBJ2-3	CASATGYSTDTQYF
TRBV7-7	TRBJ2-1	CASSLEAAEVEKQFF
TRBV4-2	TRBJ1-5	CASSQVGRPNQPQHF
TRBV6-1	TRBJ2-5	CASSESGGSYQETQYF
TRBV7-9	TRBJ2-7	CASSPGTVAYEQYF
TRBV20-1	TRBJ2-1	CSAMGTSDEQFF
TRBV18	TRBJ1-5	CASSGTGGFSNQPQHF
TRBV5-6	TRBJ2-5	CASRGTGGETQYF
TRBV28	TRBJ2-3	CASTPAGRGDTQYF
TRBV12-3/TRBV12-4	TRBJ2-7	CASSPGGEQYF
TRBV20-1	TRBJ1-1	CSATFLNTEAFF
TRBV25-1	TRBJ1-5	CASSEGQSNQPQHF
TRBV7-2	TRBJ2-7	CASNPLPGGYYEQYF
TRBV5-1	TRBJ2-1	CASSLVTSGSYNEQFF
TRBV12-3/TRBV12-4	TRBJ2-2	CASSPLVGGATGELFF
TRBV11-2	TRBJ2-3	CASSGGRGTDTQYF
TRBV20-1	TRBJ1-2	CSARVPGQANYGYTF
TRBV30	TRBJ1-1	CASTSGGREAFF
TRBV24-1	TRBJ1-5	CATSDGSQPQHF
TRBV12-3/TRBV12-4	TRBJ2-5	CASSPITSGSSWGTQYF
TRBV14	TRBJ2-2	CASSSQGPTGELFF
TRBV20-1	TRBJ1-2	CSAELVVSYGYTF
TRBV29-1	TRBJ2-2	CAAERGFPGELFF
TRBV12-3/TRBV12-4	TRBJ2-3	CASSHPLSGPTDTQYF
TRBV19	TRBJ2-6	CASNPGYGANVLTF
TRBV6-2/TRBV6-3	TRBJ2-2	CASSLLAGADGELFF